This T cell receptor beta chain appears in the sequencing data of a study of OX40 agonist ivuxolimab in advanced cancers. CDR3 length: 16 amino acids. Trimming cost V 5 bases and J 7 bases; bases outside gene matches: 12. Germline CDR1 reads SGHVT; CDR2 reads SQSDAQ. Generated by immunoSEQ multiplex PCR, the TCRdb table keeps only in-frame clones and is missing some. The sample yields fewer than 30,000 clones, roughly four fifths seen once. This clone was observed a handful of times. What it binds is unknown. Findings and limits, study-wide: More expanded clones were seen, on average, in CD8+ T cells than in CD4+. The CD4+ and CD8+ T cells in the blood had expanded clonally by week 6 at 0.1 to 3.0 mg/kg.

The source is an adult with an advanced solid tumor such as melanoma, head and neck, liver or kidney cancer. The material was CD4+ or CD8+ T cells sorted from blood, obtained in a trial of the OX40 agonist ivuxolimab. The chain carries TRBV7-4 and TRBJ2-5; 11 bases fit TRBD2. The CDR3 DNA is TGTGCCAGCAGCCCGCCGGGTAGCGGGGGGGGGTGGACCCAGTACTTC. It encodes CASSPPGSGGGWTQYF.